What follows is one TCR beta chain and its context. The sample originates from a study of T cell responses to AZD1222 COVID-19 vaccine. Looked up from germline, CDR1 is MGHRA and CDR2 is YSYEKL. The V gene lost 4 bases and the J gene lost 7 bases, with 19 bases spanning the gap. The CDR3 has 15 residues. Generated by immunoSEQ multiplex PCR, the TCRdb table keeps only in-frame clones and is missing some. Counted here are approximately 150,000 clones, roughly 87% occurring once; the ten biggest clones make up 0.85% to 1.1%. Combined were second doses at about 4 or about 12 weeks. This receptor was obtained from an adult who received the AZD1222 COVID-19 vaccine. The chain joins TRBV4-1 to TRBJ1-1; D unclear. The material was peripheral blood, obtained 28 days after the second AZD1222 dose. CDR3 sequence reads: CASSPPLLRLSEAFF. In DNA form, the CDR3 reads TGCGCCAGCAGCCCCCCCCTATTACGGTTGAGTGAAGCTTTCTTT.